One TCR beta chain is described in this entry. Antigen specificity is unknown. The PCR employed 60 Vbeta primers together with 13 Jbeta primers. Only in-frame clones appear in the TCRdb table, and some are missing; sequencing was by immunoSEQ multiplex PCR. The data hold around 140,000 clones, with around 70% observed a single time. The sample belongs to a study of cytomegalovirus exposure and HLA in healthy donors. Study-wide results and caveats: Most TCR sequences were rare, but some public TCRs occurred in many donors. Later on, a genetic analysis was performed. It linked a missense variant in DCLRE1C with V- and J-gene trimming of TCR beta.

The donors were healthy bone marrow donors. Between the trimmed V and J ends, which lost 6 bases and 6 bases, there was a span of 11 bases. This CDR3 is 11 amino acids long. Looked up from germline, CDR1 is GTSNPN and CDR2 is SVGIG (reference sequence). J is TRBJ1-2 and V is TRBV30; D call uncertain. The sequence derives from a male donor in good health and CMV-seronegative. Sequences were obtained from PBMCs. This CDR3 is CACFYEDGYTF. The CDR3 bases are TGTGCCTGTTTCTATGAAGATGGCTACACCTTC.